This T cell receptor (beta chain) was documented in a study of CXCR3-negative and CXCR3-positive naive CD8 T cells. Notes on the study in general: Cryopreserved cells partially lost CXCR3 expression, and fresh PBMCs were used in most assays. CXCR3-negative and CXCR3-positive naive cells shared comparable TRBV-TRBJ usage, but memory cells did not. TRB CDR3s were more hydrophobic in CXCR3-positive than in CXCR3-negative naive cells. Both of the naive subsets showed about the same high diversity, but memory CD8+ cells had much less.

CDR1 and CDR2 from the germline V gene are LNHNV and YYDKDF (reference sequence). The CDR3 runs 15 residues. With regard to this clonotype: Antigen: not known.

5' RACE that incorporated UMI labels was used to prepare the TRB cDNA libraries. No DNA is given; TCRdb re-called the 5' RACE reads and lists each CDR3 protein once. This table holds about 150,000 distinct CDR3 sequences. What was sequenced was naive CXCR3+ CD8+ T cells from blood. Subset noted: CD45RO-CCR7+CD27+CD95- naive CD8+ T cells expressing CXCR3 (TNR3+). This clonotype was obtained from a human donor in good health. Some clones in this sample may be carry-over from other donors' samples. The chain couples TRBV15 to TRBJ1-2; checking the TCRdb D call of TRBD1 is not possible without DNA. CDR3 amino acids: CATSREETGNYGYTF.